The 24 T cell receptor beta chains below come from one sample, sequenced in a study of blood T cell repertoires in COVID-19. This table comes from immunoSEQ multiplex PCR, and its TCRdb copy is limited to in-frame clones, with some not included. There are 75,000 to 90,000 clones in the sample; 90% occur only once, and under 1.1% lies in the top ten. Sequencing was performed on peripheral blood. The receptors shown here come from a woman in her forties or fifties in a cohort sampled during active COVID-19.

The chain employs TRBV25-1 and TRBJ2-7, with 7 bases lining up with TRBD1. Per germline, CDR1 MGHDK and CDR2 SYGVNS. The CDR3 sequence is 14 residues long. V gave up 6 bases and J gave up 6 bases; unmatched junction bases: 11. Written as DNA, the CDR3 is TGTGCCAGCAGCGAAGGGGGCCACCTCAGCGAGCAGTACTTC. The encoded protein is CASSEGGHLSEQYF.

This clone was seen only once. The chain carries TRBV5-1 and TRBJ1-2; possible D gene TRBD1, 5 bases. This CDR3 region has 15 residues. Germline V CDR1 and CDR2: SGHRS, YFSETQ. The germline V and J ends were trimmed by 5 bases and 6 bases, with 20 bases remaining between them. CDR3 DNA: TGCGCCAGCAGTGAATGGGGGGTAGGCCAGGATGGCTACACCTTC. This encodes CASSEWGVGQDGYTF.

This clone has only one observation. This chain connects TRBV6-5 to TRBJ2-7, with no clear D. This CDR3 contains 14 residues. CDR1 and CDR2 from the germline V gene are MNHEY and SVGAGI. With 10 bases removed from V and 0 bases from J, the gap between germline ends came to 16 bases. The CDR3 coding sequence is TGTGCCATCTCCGGTGGTCCAAGCTCCTACGAGCAGTACTTC. This codes for CAISGGPSSYEQYF.

This chain uses TRBV19 with TRBJ2-7, with D tentatively TRBD2 (5 bases). V lost 7 bases and J 7 bases, leaving 20 bases between the germline ends. This CDR3 region has 14 residues. Germline V gives CDR1 LNHDA, CDR2 SQIVND (reference sequence). The CDR3 region is CASTNPSGYDEQYF. CDR3 nucleotides: TGTGCCAGTACTAACCCATCGGGGTATGATGAGCAGTACTTC.

The rearrangement uses TRBV7-2 and TRBJ2-1; 11 bases fit TRBD2. The CDR3 contains 15 residues. The germline V gene has CDR1 SGHTA and CDR2 FQGNSA. After removal of 1 base from V and 10 bases from J, the junction contained 6 bases not matched to a gene. The DNA of the CDR3 is TGTGCCAGCAGCTTAGAACTAGCGGGAGAGGGAGAGCAGTTCTTC. It translates to CASSLELAGEGEQFF. The full variable domain, with the rest looked up from reference TRBV7-2 and TRBJ2-1, is GAGVSQSPSNKVTEKGKDVELRCDPISGHTALYWYRQSLGQGLEFLIYFQGNSAPDKSGLPSDRFSAERTGGSVSTLTIQRTQQEDSAVYLCASSLELAGEGEQFFGPGTRLTVL.

The chain carries TRBV7-9 and TRBJ2-1, with TRBD2 matching 8 bases. Germline V gives CDR1 SEHNR, CDR2 FQNEAQ (reference sequence). This CDR3 contains 13 residues. The V segment lost 2 bases and the J segment 6 bases; nucleotides outside the gene matches: 0. The CDR3 spells CASSLSGSNEQFF. The CDR3 DNA sequence: TGTGCCAGCAGCTTAAGCGGGAGCAATGAGCAGTTCTTC.

This clone was counted only a few times. The chain carries TRBV7-3 and TRBJ2-5; 9 bases line up with TRBD2. V was clipped by 5 bases and J by 3 bases; unmatched bases: 7. CDR1 and CDR2 (germline): SGHTA, FQGTGA. The CDR3 has 15 residues. CDR3 nucleotide sequence: TGTGCCAGCAGCCCCCTAGCGGGAATAAAAGAGACCCAGTACTTC. Translating it yields CASSPLAGIKETQYF. Looking up the rest from reference TRBV7-3 and TRBJ2-5 gives the full variable domain: GAGVSQTPSNKVTEKGKYVELRCDPISGHTALYWYRQSLGQGPEFLIYFQGTGAADDSGLPNDRFFAVRPEGSVSTLKIQRTERGDSAVYLCASSPLAGIKETQYFGPGTRLLVL.

The genes are TRBV10-1 and TRBJ2-2, with TRBD1 identical over 7 bases. Trimming removed 5 bases from V and 0 bases from J; junction bases left unmatched: 3. Germline CDR1 is WNHNN and CDR2 is SYGVQD (reference sequence). This CDR3 is built from 15 residues. In nucleotides, the CDR3 is TGCGCCAGCAGTCCCGGGACAGCGAACACCGGGGAGCTGTTTTTT. Residues: CASSPGTANTGELFF.

The V gene is TRBV2, the J gene TRBJ2-1; maybe TRBD2 (6 bases). Germline V lookup: CDR1 SNHLY, CDR2 FYNNEI. The CDR3 is made up of 16 amino acids. Trimming removed 4 bases at V and 6 bases at J, with 19 bases between. CDR3 DNA: TGTGCCAGCAGTGGCCTCGACGGAGGGGAGGTCAATGAGCAGTTCTTC. It encodes CASSGLDGGEVNEQFF.

The CDR3 nucleotides are TGTGCCAGCAGTGGCGGCGAACAGTACTTC. Its translation is CASSGGEQYF. This sequence joins TRBV28 and TRBJ2-7, with unresolved D. Germline V gene sequence: CDR1 MDHEN, CDR2 SYDVKM. The CDR3 contains 10 residues. V lost 5 bases and J 10 bases, leaving 9 bases between the germline ends. The variable domain in full, with the rest retrieved from reference TRBV28 and TRBJ2-7, is DVKVTQSSRYLVKRTGEKVFLECVQDMDHENMFWYRQDPGLGLRLIYFSYDVKMKEKGDIPEGYSVSREKKERFSLILESASTNQTSMYLCASSGGEQYFGPGTRLTVT.

This clone came up a few times. In DNA form, the CDR3 reads TGCGCCAGCAGCCAAGAGGATGCGGGGCGCCTCAATCAGCCCCAGCATTTT. This translates into CASSQEDAGRLNQPQHF. The V call is TRBV4-1, the J call TRBJ1-5; weak D call: TRBD1 (5 bases). CDR3 length: 17 residues. V was clipped by 0 bases and J by 3 bases, with 15 bases between them. Germline V gene data show CDR1 as MGHRA and CDR2 as YSYEKL.

This chain connects TRBV29-1 to TRBJ2-5; D remains ambiguous. This CDR3 comprises 12 residues. Per germline, CDR1 SQVTM and CDR2 ANQGSEA. V was trimmed by 6 bases and J by 5 bases, leaving 13 bases between them. The CDR3 sequence is CSVRSGLETQYF. The CDR3 DNA reads TGCAGCGTGAGGAGTGGGTTGGAGACCCAGTACTTC.

In this sample, this clone turned up once. The rearrangement joins TRBV27 to TRBJ1-2, with a possible D match to TRBD1 (6 bases). With 5 bases removed from V and 6 bases from J, the gap between germline ends came to 10 bases. Germline assignment: CDR1 MNHEY and CDR2 SMNVEV (reference sequence). The CDR3 is made up of 12 amino acids. The CDR3 region is CASSPTGDGYTF. CDR3 DNA: TGTGCCAGCAGTCCGACAGGAGATGGCTACACCTTC.

This chain uses TRBV7-9 with TRBJ1-5; possibly TRBD1 for D (5 bases). Trimming shortened V by 2 bases and J by 5 bases, and 7 bases separated the two germline ends. The CDR3 is 13 amino acids. Germline CDR1 reads SEHNR; CDR2 reads FQNEAQ (reference sequence). The CDR3 here is CASSLQGYQPQHF. The CDR3 DNA sequence: TGTGCCAGCAGCTTACAGGGATATCAGCCCCAGCATTTT.

The chain is built from TRBV7-6 and TRBJ2-2, with a tentative D call TRBD2 (6 bases). The CDR3 length is 15 residues. Deletions cut 1 base from V and 1 base from J, with 7 bases between. Germline V gene lookup returns CDR1 SGHVS and CDR2 FNYEAQ. Here the CDR3 DNA reads TGTGCCAGCAGCTTAGGGGGAGGGAACACCGGGGAGCTGTTTTTT. Its translation: CASSLGGGNTGELFF.

The rearrangement uses TRBV29-1 and TRBJ2-5; weak D call: TRBD1 (6 bases). The germline V gene encodes CDR1 SQVTM and CDR2 ANQGSEA. The CDR3 loop spans 12 amino acids. Deletions cut 7 bases from V and 4 bases from J, with 13 bases between. As DNA, the CDR3 is TGCAGCGGGGAAGGGGGACCAGAGACCCAGTACTTC. This translates into CSGEGGPETQYF. Complete variable domain (other parts from reference TRBV29-1 and TRBJ2-5): SAVISQKPSRDICQRGTSLTIQCQVDSQVTMMFWYRQQPGQSLTLIATANQGSEATYESGFVIDKFPISRPNLTFSTLTVSNMSPEDSSIYLCSGEGGPETQYFGPGTRLLVL.

The chain uses TRBV7-8 and TRBJ1-2, with D tentatively TRBD1 (5 bases). The CDR3 runs to 16 residues. CDR1 is SGHVS, CDR2 FQNEAQ, per germline. V was pared by 3 bases and J by 2 bases, with 16 bases between. The CDR3 DNA reads as TGTGCCAGCAGCTTCCCTGGGGCCGACGAGAACTATGGCTACACCTTC. Translating gives CASSFPGADENYGYTF.

The chain links TRBV5-1 to TRBJ2-1; 7 nucleotides agree with TRBD2. The germline CDR1 and CDR2 sequences are SGHRS and YFSETQ. The CDR3 spans 15 residues. V shed 3 bases and J 0 bases; nucleotides not matched to a gene: 3. This chain's CDR3 is CASSSSGASYNEQFF. The CDR3 nucleotides read TGCGCCAGCAGCTCCAGCGGGGCCTCCTACAATGAGCAGTTCTTC.

This sequence joins TRBV6-5 and TRBJ1-5; no clear D. Looked up from germline, CDR1 is MNHEY and CDR2 is SVGAGI. The CDR3 totals 15 residues. Trimming removed 4 bases at V and 2 bases at J, with 12 bases between. CDR3 nucleotides: TGTGCCAGCAGTTCCGCTGGGAGAGGCAATCAGCCCCAGCATTTT. It is translated as CASSSAGRGNQPQHF.

The chain uses TRBV28 and TRBJ2-2; 9 positions match TRBD2. V shed 3 bases, J shed 7 bases, and the junction held 9 bases outside the gene matches. The germline V gene has CDR1 MDHEN and CDR2 SYDVKM. The CDR3 contains 16 residues. Written as DNA, the CDR3 is TGTGCCAGCAGTTTGGGGGTAGCGGGAGAAGTCGGGGAGCTGTTTTTT. This sequence encodes CASSLGVAGEVGELFF.

V usage is TRBV4-2 and J usage is TRBJ1-6; 9 positions match TRBD1. Trimming at V came to 0 bases and at J to 3 bases, leaving 6 bases not matched to a gene. The CDR3 is 18 amino acids. Germline V CDR1 and CDR2: LGHNA, YNFKEQ. DNA for the CDR3: TGTGCCAGCAGCCAAGAGAGGACAGGGGAGGGCTATAATTCACCCCTCCACTTT. It codes for CASSQERTGEGYNSPLHF.

The rearrangement links TRBV4-1 to TRBJ2-3; TRBD2 aligns across 10 bases. CDR3 length equals 22 residues. In germline, CDR1 is MGHRA, CDR2 YSYEKL. Unmatched junction bases numbered 22, after V lost 3 bases and J lost 1 base. For the CDR3, the DNA is TGCGCCAGCAGCCATAGAAGGGGCGGAGAGAGCGGGAGGGCGCGAGGCACAGATACGCAGTATTTT. Its translation: CASSHRRGGESGRARGTDTQYF.

This rearrangement joins TRBV6-4 to TRBJ2-3; D perhaps matches TRBD1 (7 bases). Germline CDR1 and CDR2: MRHNA and SNTAGT. V lost 6 bases, J lost 1 base, and 14 bases lay in between. The CDR3 consists of 15 residues. CDR3 amino acids: CASSQGGLRTDTQYF. CDR3 in DNA: TGTGCCAGCAGCCAGGGGGGACTTCGCACAGATACGCAGTATTTT.

J is TRBJ2-3 and V is TRBV3-1 (or the pseudogene TRBV3-2); TRBD2 is a possible D gene (6 bases). V was cut by 1 base and J by 3 bases, with 17 bases left in between. Per germline, CDR1 LGHDT and CDR2 YNNKEL (reference sequence). The length of the CDR3 is 17 residues. Here the CDR3 reads CASSQVPPGARTDTQYF. CDR3 in DNA: TGTGCCAGCAGCCAAGTTCCCCCGGGAGCACGGACAGATACGCAGTATTTT.